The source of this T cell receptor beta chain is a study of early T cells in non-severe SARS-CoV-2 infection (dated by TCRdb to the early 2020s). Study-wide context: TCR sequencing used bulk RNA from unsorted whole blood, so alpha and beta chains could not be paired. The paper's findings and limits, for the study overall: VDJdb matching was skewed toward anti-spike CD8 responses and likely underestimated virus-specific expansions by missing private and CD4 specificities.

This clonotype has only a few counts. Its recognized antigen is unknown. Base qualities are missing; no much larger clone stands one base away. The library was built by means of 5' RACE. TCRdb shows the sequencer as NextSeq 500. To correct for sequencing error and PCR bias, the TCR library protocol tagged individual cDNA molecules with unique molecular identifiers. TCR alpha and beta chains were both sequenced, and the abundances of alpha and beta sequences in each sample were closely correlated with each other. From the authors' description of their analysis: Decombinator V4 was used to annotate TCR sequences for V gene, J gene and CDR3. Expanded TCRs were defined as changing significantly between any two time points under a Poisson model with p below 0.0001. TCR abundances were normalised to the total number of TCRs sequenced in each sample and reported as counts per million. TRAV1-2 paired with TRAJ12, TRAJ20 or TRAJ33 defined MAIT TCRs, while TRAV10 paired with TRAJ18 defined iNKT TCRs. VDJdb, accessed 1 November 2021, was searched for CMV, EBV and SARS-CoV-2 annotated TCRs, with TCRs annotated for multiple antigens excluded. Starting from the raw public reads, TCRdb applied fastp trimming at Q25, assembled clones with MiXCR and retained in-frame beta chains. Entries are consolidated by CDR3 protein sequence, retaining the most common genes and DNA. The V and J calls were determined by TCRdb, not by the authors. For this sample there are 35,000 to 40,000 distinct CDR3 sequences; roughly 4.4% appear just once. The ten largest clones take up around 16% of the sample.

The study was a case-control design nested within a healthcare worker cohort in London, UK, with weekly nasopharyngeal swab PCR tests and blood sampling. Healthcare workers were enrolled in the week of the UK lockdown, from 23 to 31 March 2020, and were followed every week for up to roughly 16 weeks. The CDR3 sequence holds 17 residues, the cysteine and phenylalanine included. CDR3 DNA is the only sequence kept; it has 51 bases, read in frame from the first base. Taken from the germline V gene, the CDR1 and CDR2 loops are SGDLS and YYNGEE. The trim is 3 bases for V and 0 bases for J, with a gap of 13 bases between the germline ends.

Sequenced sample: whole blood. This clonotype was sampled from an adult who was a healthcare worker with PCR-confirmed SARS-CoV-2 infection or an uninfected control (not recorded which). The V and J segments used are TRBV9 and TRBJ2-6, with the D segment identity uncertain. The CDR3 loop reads CASSATFQLSGANVLTF. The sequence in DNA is TGTGCCAGCAGCGCCACATTTCAGCTCTCTGGGGCCAACGTCCTGACTTTC.